These 2 T cell receptor beta chains originate from one sample sequenced in a study of a mutant IDH1 vaccine in newly diagnosed glioma. Antigen specificity for these receptors is unknown. Time point of the sample: week 11, during vaccination. A 20-mer mutant IDH1 peptide at 300 ug was injected subcutaneously with topical imiquimod. Method: immunoSEQ multiplex PCR; TCRdb's copy keeps in-frame clones and lacks some. This table holds approximately 61,000 clones, 80% found once. The source material was PBMCs, sampled from a glioma patient whose treatment included an IDH1 peptide vaccine. The receptors derive from a man aged 45 to 65 with glioma.

The chain recombines TRBV6-1 with TRBJ1-4; the D gene is possibly TRBD1 (6 bases). Germline values: CDR1 MNHNS, CDR2 SASEGT. The V end was cut by 7 bases, the J end by 8 bases, with 17 bases between. The CDR3 loop spans 14 amino acids. The CDR3 sequence: CASTDRPGREKLFF. CDR3 nucleotide sequence: TGTGCCAGCACCGACAGGCCGGGAAGGGAAAAACTGTTTTTT.

This clone appeared a few times. The chain couples TRBV4-3 to TRBJ1-1; 7 nucleotides agree with TRBD1. Germline V gene lookup returns CDR1 LGHNA and CDR2 YSLEER. The CDR3 spans 13 residues. The trim removed 8 bases at V and 5 bases at J, leaving 8 bases unmatched. CDR3 sequence: CASGRQGGTEAFF. The DNA of the CDR3 is TGCGCCAGCGGACGACAGGGCGGTACTGAAGCTTTCTTT.